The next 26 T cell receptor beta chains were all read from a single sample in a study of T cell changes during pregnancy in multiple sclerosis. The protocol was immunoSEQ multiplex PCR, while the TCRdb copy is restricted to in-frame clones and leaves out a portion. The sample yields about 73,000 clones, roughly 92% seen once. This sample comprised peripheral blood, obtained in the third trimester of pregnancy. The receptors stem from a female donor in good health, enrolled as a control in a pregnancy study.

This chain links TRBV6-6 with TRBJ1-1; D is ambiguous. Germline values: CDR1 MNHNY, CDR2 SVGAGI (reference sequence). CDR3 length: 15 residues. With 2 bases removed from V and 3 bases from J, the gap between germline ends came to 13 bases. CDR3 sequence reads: CASSYVGVRDTEAFF. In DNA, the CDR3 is TGTGCCAGCAGTTACGTTGGGGTGAGGGACACTGAAGCTTTCTTT.

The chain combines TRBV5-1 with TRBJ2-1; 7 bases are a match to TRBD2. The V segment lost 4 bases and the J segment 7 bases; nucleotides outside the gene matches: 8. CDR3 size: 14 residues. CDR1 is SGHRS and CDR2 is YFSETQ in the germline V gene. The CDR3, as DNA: TGCGCCAGCAGCCCACTGGCGGGAGCTAATGAGCAGTTCTTC. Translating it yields CASSPLAGANEQFF.

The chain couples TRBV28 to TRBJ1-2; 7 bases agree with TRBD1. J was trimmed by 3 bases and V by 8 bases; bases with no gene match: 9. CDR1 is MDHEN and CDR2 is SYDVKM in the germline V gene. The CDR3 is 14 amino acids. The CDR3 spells CASLSGQEDYGYTF. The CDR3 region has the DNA TGTGCCAGCCTGTCTGGACAGGAAGACTATGGCTACACCTTC.

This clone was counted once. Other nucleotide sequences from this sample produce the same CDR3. CDR3 in DNA: TGTGCCAGCAGTCTAAGCTCCTACAATGAGCAGTTCTTC. Translating it yields CASSLSSYNEQFF. The chain employs TRBV27 and TRBJ2-1, with D hard to call. Trimming removed 5 bases from V and 0 bases from J, with 5 bases in between. Germline values: CDR1 MNHEY, CDR2 SMNVEV (reference sequence). The CDR3 covers 13 residues.

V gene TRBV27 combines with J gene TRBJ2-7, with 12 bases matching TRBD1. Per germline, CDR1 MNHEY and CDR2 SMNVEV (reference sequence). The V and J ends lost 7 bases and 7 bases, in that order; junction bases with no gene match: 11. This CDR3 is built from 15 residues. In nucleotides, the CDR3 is TGTGCCAGCAAGGGACAGGGGGCCCAATTGGGGGAGCAGTACTTC. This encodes CASKGQGAQLGEQYF.

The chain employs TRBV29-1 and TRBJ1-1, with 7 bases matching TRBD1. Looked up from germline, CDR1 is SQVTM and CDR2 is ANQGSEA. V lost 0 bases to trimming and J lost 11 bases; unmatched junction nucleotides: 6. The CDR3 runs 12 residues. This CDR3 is CSVEDRGRGAFF. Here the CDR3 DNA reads TGCAGCGTTGAAGATCGGGGCAGGGGGGCTTTCTTT.

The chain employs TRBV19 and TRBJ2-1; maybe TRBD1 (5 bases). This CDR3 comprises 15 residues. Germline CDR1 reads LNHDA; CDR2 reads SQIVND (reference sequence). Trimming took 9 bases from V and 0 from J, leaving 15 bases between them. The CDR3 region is CASSRQRSSYNEQFF. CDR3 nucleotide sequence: TGTGCCAGCTCACGACAGCGAAGCTCCTACAATGAGCAGTTCTTC.

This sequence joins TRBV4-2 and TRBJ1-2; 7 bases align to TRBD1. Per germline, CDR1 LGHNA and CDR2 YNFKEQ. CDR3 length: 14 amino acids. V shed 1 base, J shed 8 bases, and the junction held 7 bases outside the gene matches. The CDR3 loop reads CASSQGGRTGGYTF. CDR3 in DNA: TGTGCCAGCAGCCAAGGGGGGCGGACAGGCGGCTACACCTTC.

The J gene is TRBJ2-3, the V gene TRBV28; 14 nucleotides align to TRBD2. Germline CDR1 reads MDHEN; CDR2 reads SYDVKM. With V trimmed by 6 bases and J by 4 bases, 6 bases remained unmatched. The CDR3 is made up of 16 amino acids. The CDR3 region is CASSPGLAGGSDTQYF. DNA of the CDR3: TGTGCCAGCAGCCCTGGACTAGCGGGAGGTTCAGATACGCAGTATTTT.

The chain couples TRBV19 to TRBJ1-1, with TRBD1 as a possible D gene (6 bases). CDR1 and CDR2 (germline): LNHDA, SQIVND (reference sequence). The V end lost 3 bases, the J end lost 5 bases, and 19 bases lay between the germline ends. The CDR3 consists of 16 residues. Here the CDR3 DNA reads TGTGCCAGTAGTATCCCCCAGACAGTTAGGGGGACTGAAGCTTTCTTT. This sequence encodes CASSIPQTVRGTEAFF. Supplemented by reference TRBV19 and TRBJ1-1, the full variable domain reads DGGITQSPKYLFRKEGQNVTLSCEQNLNHDAMYWYRQDPGQGLRLIYYSQIVNDFQKGDIAEGYSVSREKKESFPLTVTSAQKNPTAFYLCASSIPQTVRGTEAFFGQGTRLTVV.

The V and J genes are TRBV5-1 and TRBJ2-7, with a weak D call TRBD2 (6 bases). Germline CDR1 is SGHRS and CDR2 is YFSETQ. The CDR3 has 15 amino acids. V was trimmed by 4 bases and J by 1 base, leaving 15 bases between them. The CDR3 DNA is TGCGCCAGCAGCGTCCGGGACTCGGAGTCCTACGAGCAGTACTTC. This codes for CASSVRDSESYEQYF.

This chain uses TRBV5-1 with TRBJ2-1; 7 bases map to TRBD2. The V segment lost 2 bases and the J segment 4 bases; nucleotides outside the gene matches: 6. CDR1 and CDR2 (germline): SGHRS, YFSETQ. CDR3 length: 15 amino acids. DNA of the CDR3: TGCGCCAGCAGCTTTGGGGGGGGAGGATACAATGAGCAGTTCTTC. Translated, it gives CASSFGGGGYNEQFF.

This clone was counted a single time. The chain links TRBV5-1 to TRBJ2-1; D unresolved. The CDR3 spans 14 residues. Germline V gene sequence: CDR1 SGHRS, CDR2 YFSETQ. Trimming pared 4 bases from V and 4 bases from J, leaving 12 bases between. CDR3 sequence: CASSPLEVYNEQFF. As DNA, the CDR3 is TGCGCCAGCAGCCCTCTAGAAGTTTACAATGAGCAGTTCTTC.

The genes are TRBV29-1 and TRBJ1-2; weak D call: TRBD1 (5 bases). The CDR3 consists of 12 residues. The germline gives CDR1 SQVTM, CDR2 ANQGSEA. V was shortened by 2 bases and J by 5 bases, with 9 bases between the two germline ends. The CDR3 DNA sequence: TGCAGCGTTGAAACAGGACCTTATGGCTACACCTTC. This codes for CSVETGPYGYTF.

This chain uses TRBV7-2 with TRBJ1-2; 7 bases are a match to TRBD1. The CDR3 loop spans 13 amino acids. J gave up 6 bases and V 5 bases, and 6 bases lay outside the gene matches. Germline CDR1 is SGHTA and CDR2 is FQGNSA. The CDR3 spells CASSLQGSNGYTF. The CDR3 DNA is TGTGCCAGCAGCCTACAGGGGAGCAATGGCTACACCTTC.

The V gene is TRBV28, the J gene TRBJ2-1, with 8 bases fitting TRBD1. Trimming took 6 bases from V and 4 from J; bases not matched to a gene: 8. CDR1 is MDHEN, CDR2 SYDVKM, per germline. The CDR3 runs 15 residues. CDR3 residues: CASSRTGLGYNEQFF. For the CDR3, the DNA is TGTGCCAGCAGCCGGACAGGGCTGGGGTACAATGAGCAGTTCTTC.

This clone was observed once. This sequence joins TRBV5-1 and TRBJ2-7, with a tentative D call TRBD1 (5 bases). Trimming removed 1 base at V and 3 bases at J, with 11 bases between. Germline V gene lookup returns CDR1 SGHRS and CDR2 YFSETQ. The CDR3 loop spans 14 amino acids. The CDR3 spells CASSLQGDHYEQYF. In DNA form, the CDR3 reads TGCGCCAGCAGCTTGCAAGGGGATCACTACGAGCAGTACTTC.

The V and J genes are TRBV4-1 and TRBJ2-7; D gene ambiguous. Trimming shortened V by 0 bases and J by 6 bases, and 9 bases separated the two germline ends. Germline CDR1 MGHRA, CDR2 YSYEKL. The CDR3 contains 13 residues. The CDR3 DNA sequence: TGCGCCAGCAGCCAAGATCGGAGTCTCGAGCAGTACTTC. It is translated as CASSQDRSLEQYF.

For the CDR3, the DNA is TGCGCCAGCAGCTTTGGACATACCGGGGAGCTGTTTTTT. This translates into CASSFGHTGELFF. The chain employs TRBV5-1 and TRBJ2-2, with D perhaps TRBD1 (5 bases). The germline gives CDR1 SGHRS, CDR2 YFSETQ. The V gene lost 2 bases and the J gene lost 5 bases, with 7 bases spanning the gap. The CDR3 is 13 amino acids.

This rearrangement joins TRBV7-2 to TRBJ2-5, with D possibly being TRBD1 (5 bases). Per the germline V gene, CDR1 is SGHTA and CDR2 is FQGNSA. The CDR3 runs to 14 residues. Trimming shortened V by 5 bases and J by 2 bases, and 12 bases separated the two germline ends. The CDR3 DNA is TGTGCCAGCAGCCAAAGGTGGACACAAGAGACCCAGTACTTC. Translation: CASSQRWTQETQYF. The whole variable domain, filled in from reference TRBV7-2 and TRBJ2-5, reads GAGVSQSPSNKVTEKGKDVELRCDPISGHTALYWYRQSLGQGLEFLIYFQGNSAPDKSGLPSDRFSAERTGGSVSTLTIQRTQQEDSAVYLCASSQRWTQETQYFGPGTRLLVL.

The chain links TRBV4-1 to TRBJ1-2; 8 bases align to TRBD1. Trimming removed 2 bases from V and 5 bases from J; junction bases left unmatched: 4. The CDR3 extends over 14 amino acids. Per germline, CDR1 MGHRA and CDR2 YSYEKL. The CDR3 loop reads CASSQSGTGYGYTF. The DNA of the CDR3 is TGCGCCAGCAGCCAATCCGGGACAGGATATGGCTACACCTTC.

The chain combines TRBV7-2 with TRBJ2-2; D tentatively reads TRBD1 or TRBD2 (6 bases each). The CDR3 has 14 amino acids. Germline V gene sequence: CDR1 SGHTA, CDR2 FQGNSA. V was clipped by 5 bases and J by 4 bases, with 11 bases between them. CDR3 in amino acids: CASSLGGLTGELFF. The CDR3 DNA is TGTGCCAGCAGCCTAGGGGGGCTCACCGGGGAGCTGTTTTTT.

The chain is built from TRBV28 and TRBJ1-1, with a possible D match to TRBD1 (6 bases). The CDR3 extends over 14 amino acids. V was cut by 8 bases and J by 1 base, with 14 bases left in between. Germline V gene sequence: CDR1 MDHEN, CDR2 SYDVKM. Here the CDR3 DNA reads TGTGCCAGCTATGCAGGGGTTACGAACACTGAAGCTTTCTTT. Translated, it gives CASYAGVTNTEAFF.

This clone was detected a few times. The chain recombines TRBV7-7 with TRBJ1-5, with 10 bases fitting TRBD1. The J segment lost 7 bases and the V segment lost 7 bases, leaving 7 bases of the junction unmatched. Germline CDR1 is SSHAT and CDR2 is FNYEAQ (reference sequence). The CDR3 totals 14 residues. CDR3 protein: CASISTGGDQPQHF. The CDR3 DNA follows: TGTGCCAGCATCTCGACAGGGGGCGACCAGCCCCAGCATTTT.

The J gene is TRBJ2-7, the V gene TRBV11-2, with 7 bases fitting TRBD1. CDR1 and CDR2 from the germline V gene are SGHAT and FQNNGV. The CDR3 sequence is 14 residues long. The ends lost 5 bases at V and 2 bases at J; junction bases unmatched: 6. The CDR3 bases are TGTGCCAGCAGCCTAGGACAGGCGGCCTACGAGCAGTACTTC. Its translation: CASSLGQAAYEQYF.

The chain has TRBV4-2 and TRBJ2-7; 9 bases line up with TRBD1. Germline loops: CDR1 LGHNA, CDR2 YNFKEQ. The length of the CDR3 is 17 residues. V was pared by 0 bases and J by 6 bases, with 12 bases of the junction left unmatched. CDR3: CASSQDYALQGATEQYF. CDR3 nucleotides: TGTGCCAGCAGCCAAGATTACGCTTTACAGGGGGCGACCGAGCAGTACTTC.